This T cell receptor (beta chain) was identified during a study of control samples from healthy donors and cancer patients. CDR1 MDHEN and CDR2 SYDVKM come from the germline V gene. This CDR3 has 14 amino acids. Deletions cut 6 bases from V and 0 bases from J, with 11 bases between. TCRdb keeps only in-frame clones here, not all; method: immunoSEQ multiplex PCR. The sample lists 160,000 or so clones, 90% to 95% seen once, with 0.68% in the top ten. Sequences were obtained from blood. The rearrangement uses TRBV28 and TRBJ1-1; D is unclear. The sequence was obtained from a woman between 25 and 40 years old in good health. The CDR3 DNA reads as TGTGCCAGCAGAATGGCGGCTATGAACACTGAAGCTTTCTTT. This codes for CASRMAAMNTEAFF.